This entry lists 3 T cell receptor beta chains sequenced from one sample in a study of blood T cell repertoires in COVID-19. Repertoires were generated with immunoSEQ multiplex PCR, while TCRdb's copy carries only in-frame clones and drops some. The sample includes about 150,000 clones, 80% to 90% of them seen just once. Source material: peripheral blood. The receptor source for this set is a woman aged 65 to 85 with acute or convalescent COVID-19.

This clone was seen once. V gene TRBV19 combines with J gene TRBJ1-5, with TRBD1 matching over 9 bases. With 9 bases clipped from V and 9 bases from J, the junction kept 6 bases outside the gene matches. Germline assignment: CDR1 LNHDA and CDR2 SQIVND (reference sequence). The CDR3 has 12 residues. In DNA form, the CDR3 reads TGTGCCAGCCGACAGGGGGATCGGCCCCAGCATTTT. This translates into CASRQGDRPQHF.

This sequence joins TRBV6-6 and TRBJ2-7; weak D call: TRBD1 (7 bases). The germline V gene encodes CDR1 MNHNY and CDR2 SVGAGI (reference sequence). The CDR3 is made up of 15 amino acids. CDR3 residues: CASTAQGRTSHEQYV. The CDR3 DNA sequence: TGTGCCAGCACTGCACAGGGGAGGACCTCCCACGAGCAGTACGTC.

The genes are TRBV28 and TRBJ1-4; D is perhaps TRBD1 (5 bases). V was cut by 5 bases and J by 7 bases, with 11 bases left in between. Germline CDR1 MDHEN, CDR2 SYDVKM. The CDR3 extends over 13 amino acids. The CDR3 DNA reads TGTGCCAGCAGTCTAGACAGTTCTGAAAAACTGTTTTTT. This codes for CASSLDSSEKLFF.